This T cell receptor (beta chain) emerged from a study of blood T cell repertoires in COVID-19. Sequencing was performed with immunoSEQ multiplex PCR; in TCRdb, only in-frame clones are kept and a portion is missing. The profile shows approximately 140,000 clones, 80% to 90% of them singletons. Per germline, CDR1 SQVTM and CDR2 ANQGSEA. The CDR3 is made up of 14 amino acids. Trimming stripped 0 bases from V and 6 bases from J, with 14 bases between. This receptor was obtained from a man aged 18 to 29 with COVID-19, enrolled during active disease. The sample consisted of peripheral blood. The chain recombines TRBV29-1 with TRBJ1-1, with D unclear. The chain's CDR3 is CSVEDPSLLAEAFF. DNA for the CDR3: TGCAGCGTTGAAGACCCTAGTCTCCTGGCTGAAGCTTTCTTT. Drawing the rest from reference TRBV29-1 and TRBJ1-1, the complete variable domain is SAVISQKPSRDICQRGTSLTIQCQVDSQVTMMFWYRQQPGQSLTLIATANQGSEATYESGFVIDKFPISRPNLTFSTLTVSNMSPEDSSIYLCSVEDPSLLAEAFFGQGTRLTVV.